This T cell receptor (beta chain) was sequenced for a study of cytomegalovirus exposure and HLA in healthy donors. Trimming at V came to 11 bases and at J to 10 bases, leaving 19 bases not matched to a gene. Germline values: CDR1 SGHVS, CDR2 FNYEAQ. The CDR3 runs 17 residues. The study ran its PCR with 60 Vbeta and 13 Jbeta primers. The protocol was immunoSEQ multiplex PCR, while the TCRdb copy is restricted to in-frame clones and leaves out a portion. The data hold some 130,000 clones, with 83% observed a single time. The chain carries TRBV7-6 and TRBJ2-1; 14 nucleotides agree with TRBD2. Sequenced: PBMCs. The source is a girl under 10 years old in good health and CMV-seronegative. The CDR3 reads CACSLETSGGAIGEQFF. Written as DNA, the CDR3 is TGTGCCTGCTCCTTGGAGACTAGCGGGGGGGCCATTGGGGAGCAGTTCTTC.